Each of the 13 T cell receptor beta chains below was sequenced from the same sample in a study of identical twins. TCRdb reprocessed the 5' RACE reads with MiXCR, giving one entry per CDR3 protein. Among about 530,000 distinct CDR3 sequences, around 20% were seen once, and the ten largest hold 0.4% to 0.6%. These data were also filed under a second study, of yellow fever vaccine responses in identical twins.

The material sequenced was CD4+ T cells sorted from blood. Receptors were obtained from a woman aged 18 to 35 in good health.

This chain joins TRBV12-3 or TRBV12-4 and TRBJ2-7; perhaps TRBD1 as D (6 bases). This CDR3 is 13 amino acids long. The V end was cut by 3 bases, the J end by 1 base, with 7 bases between. The CDR3 region is CASSLDSSYEQYV. In DNA, the CDR3 is TGTGCCAGCAGTTTGGACAGTTCCTACGAGCAGTACGTC.

The V call is TRBV5-5, the J call TRBJ2-1, with 8 bases that match TRBD1. J was trimmed by 6 bases and V by 4 bases; bases with no gene match: 15. CDR1 is SGHKS, CDR2 YYEKEE, per germline (reference sequence). The CDR3 is 17 amino acids. The DNA for the CDR3 is TGTGCCAGCAGCCGCTCCCTTAGGCAGGGGGCGGGCAATGAGCAGTTCTTC. It encodes CASSRSLRQGAGNEQFF.

This clonotype was detected a few times. The chain couples TRBV4-2 to TRBJ2-6; 7 nucleotides align to TRBD2. The CDR3 contains 18 residues. From germline, CDR1 is LGHNA and CDR2 YNFKEQ. J gave up 0 bases and V 1 base, and 6 bases lay outside the gene matches. CDR3 residues: CASSQGEGRGSGANVLTF. CDR3 sequence (DNA): TGTGCCAGCAGCCAAGGGGAGGGGAGAGGCTCTGGGGCCAACGTCCTGACTTTC.

The rearrangement joins TRBV5-1 to TRBJ1-1; possibly TRBD1 for D (5 bases). Germline V CDR1 and CDR2: SGHRS, YFSETQ. The V and J ends lost 0 bases and 0 bases respectively, with 18 bases between them. This CDR3 has 18 amino acids. The CDR3 is CASSLARDGSLMNTEAFF. The CDR3 DNA reads TGCGCCAGCAGCTTGGCCCGGGACGGGTCGCTAATGAACACTGAAGCTTTCTTT.

The V gene is TRBV5-1, the J gene TRBJ2-1; tentatively, D is TRBD2 (6 bases). Trimming took off 0 bases at V and 5 bases at J, with 12 bases between the two ends. The CDR3 has 15 residues. Germline V gene sequence: CDR1 SGHRS, CDR2 YFSETQ. The CDR3 sequence is CASSLVWEAHNEQFF. The DNA of the CDR3 is TGCGCCAGCAGCTTGGTTTGGGAGGCCCACAATGAGCAGTTCTTC.

The table lists this clonotype with a few counts. V is TRBV7-2 and J is TRBJ2-1; D possibly matches TRBD1 or TRBD2 (5 bases each). V was trimmed by 5 bases and J by 7 bases, leaving 21 bases between them. Germline V CDR1 and CDR2: SGHTA, FQGNSA. The CDR3 extends over 16 amino acids. In DNA, the CDR3 is TGTGCCAGCAGCCTCCGGGGCTCCCTCACGGGGAATGAGCAGTTCTTC. It codes for CASSLRGSLTGNEQFF.

The chain combines TRBV4-2 with TRBJ2-3, with TRBD2 matching 9 bases. V was clipped by 2 bases and J by 2 bases; unmatched bases: 11. The CDR3 loop spans 18 amino acids. Germline V gene lookup returns CDR1 LGHNA and CDR2 YNFKEQ. This CDR3 reads CASSQKATLAGNTDTQYF. The CDR3 nucleotides read TGTGCCAGCAGCCAAAAGGCGACTCTAGCGGGAAACACAGATACGCAGTATTTT.

The V gene is TRBV5-1, the J gene TRBJ2-3; 8 bases are shared with TRBD2. Losses at the gene ends were 4 bases for V and 4 bases for J; bases not matched to a gene: 8. This CDR3 has 15 residues. In germline, CDR1 is SGHRS, CDR2 YFSETQ. Here the CDR3 DNA reads TGCGCCAGCAGCCAAACCGGACTAGCCGCAGATACGCAGTATTTT. This codes for CASSQTGLAADTQYF.

This clonotype showed up just a few times. This chain connects TRBV6-1 to TRBJ2-3; tentatively, D is TRBD2 (5 bases). Germline-derived CDR1 and CDR2 are MNHNS and SASEGT. V was clipped by 6 bases and J by 11 bases, with 30 bases between them. The CDR3 spans 17 residues. The CDR3 nucleotides read TGTGCCAGCAGCGCTGGGATGAAGGTGACCCTCGGAGGAGGGCAGTATTTT. Its protein is CASSAGMKVTLGGGQYF.

This clonotype occurred a few times. This chain uses TRBV10-1 with TRBJ2-7, with D possibly TRBD1 on 6 matching bases. This CDR3 has 14 residues. Trimming pared 0 bases from V and 5 bases from J, leaving 11 bases between. Germline lookup yields CDR1 WNHNN and CDR2 SYGVQD (reference sequence). The CDR3 DNA is TGCGCCAGCAGTGAGTCAGCAGGGGATCACGAGCAGTACTTC. It specifies CASSESAGDHEQYF.

J is TRBJ2-1 and V is TRBV2, with 7 positions matching TRBD1. The junction had 5 bases not matched to a gene; V was cut back by 6 bases and J by 0 bases. CDR1 is SNHLY and CDR2 is FYNNEI in the germline V gene. This CDR3 comprises 15 residues. This CDR3 is CASRAGGSSYNEQFF. The CDR3 coding sequence is TGTGCCAGCAGGGCAGGGGGTAGCTCCTACAATGAGCAGTTCTTC.

This clonotype was counted only a few times. The V and J genes are TRBV20-1 and TRBJ2-5; TRBD1 or TRBD2 may be the D gene (5 bases each). The CDR3 extends over 14 amino acids. The V end lost 3 bases, the J end lost 1 base, and 12 bases lay between the germline ends. Germline V gives CDR1 DFQATT, CDR2 SNEGSKA (reference sequence). The CDR3 region is CSASDGGVQETQYF. CDR3 nucleotides: TGCAGTGCTAGTGATGGGGGAGTCCAAGAGACCCAGTACTTC.

V usage is TRBV5-1 and J usage is TRBJ2-1; D possibly corresponds to TRBD1 (5 bases). Per the germline V gene, CDR1 is SGHRS and CDR2 is YFSETQ. The CDR3 loop spans 16 amino acids. Deletions cut 0 bases from V and 7 bases from J, with 17 bases between. The CDR3 loop is CASSLAGRALGNEQFF. CDR3 in DNA: TGCGCCAGCAGCTTGGCCGGCAGGGCCCTGGGGAATGAGCAGTTCTTC.